The clone carrying this TCR beta chain has only a few counts. Its antigen is not identified. This sample was taken from a study of human T cells and chemical hapten exposure. Study-level information: Weekly administration of diphenylcyclopropenone to the scalp of patients continued throughout the roughly 22-week study. Patients, chiefly female, had alopecia areata, totalis or universalis. Overall study findings and caveats: No alteration of TCRs above 1 in 1000 frequency was seen with DPC sensitization. While controls formed fewer of them, expanded TCRs formed significantly more large CDR3 similarity clusters.

Time point reported: patch test 1, 2 weeks after DPC sensitization. Treatment of the sample: therapeutic diphenylcyclopropenone sensitization with weekly scalp DPC. Trimming cost V 5 bases and J 1 base, with 8 bases left between them. Germline V lookup: CDR1 SGHTA, CDR2 FQGTGA. CDR3 length: 13 residues. TCRdb re-derived calls from the RACE reads in MiXCR, one entry per CDR3 protein. The table includes roughly 72,000 distinct CDR3 sequences, 10% to 13% detected once. The sequences come from whole blood, collected in connection with sensitization to the hapten diphenylcyclopropenone (DPC). The TCR comes from a woman between 45 and 65 years old with alopecia areata. Some clones in this sample may be carry-over from other donors' samples. The gene calls are TRBV7-3 and TRBJ1-1; D is unresolved. This chain's CDR3 is CASSRMGNTEAFF. CDR3 in DNA: TGTGCCAGCAGCAGAATGGGGAACACTGAAGCTTTCTTT.